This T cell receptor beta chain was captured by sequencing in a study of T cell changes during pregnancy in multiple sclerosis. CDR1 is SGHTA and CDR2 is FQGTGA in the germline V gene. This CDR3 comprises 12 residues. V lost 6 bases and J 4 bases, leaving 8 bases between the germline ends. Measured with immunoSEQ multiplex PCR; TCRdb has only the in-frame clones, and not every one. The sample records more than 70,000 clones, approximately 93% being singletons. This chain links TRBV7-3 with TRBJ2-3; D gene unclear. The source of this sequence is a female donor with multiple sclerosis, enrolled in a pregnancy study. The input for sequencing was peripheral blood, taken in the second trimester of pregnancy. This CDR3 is CASRSAADTQYF. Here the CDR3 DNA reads TGTGCCAGCAGGTCCGCGGCAGATACGCAGTATTTT.